This T cell receptor (beta chain) was profiled in a study of blood T cell repertoires in COVID-19. Study-wide background: Whether acute or convalescent, the COVID-19 samples came from the United States, Italy and Spain.

Original handling: Reference gene primer amplification gave estimated nucleated cell counts. Clones were sequenced by immunoSEQ multiplex PCR, and TCRdb holds only the in-frame ones, with some missing. V and J calls and clone size follow that table, whereas D and trimming were derived from the DNA. The sample lists around 24,000 clones, 86% occurring once. The ends were cut back, 0 bases at V and 3 bases at J, with 9 bases in the middle. Germline loops: CDR1 SGHTA, CDR2 FQGTGA. This CDR3 spans 15 amino acids. This sequence was found in a human donor with active COVID-19. The donor label of this sample is uncertain. V gene TRBV7-3 combines with J gene TRBJ1-5; D remains unclear. The source material was peripheral blood. This CDR3 is CASSLTVGDNQPQHF. The CDR3 coding sequence is TGTGCCAGCAGCTTAACGGTGGGAGACAATCAGCCCCAGCATTTT. Using reference TRBV7-3 and TRBJ1-5 for the parts outside the CDR3, the full variable domain is GAGVSQTPSNKVTEKGKYVELRCDPISGHTALYWYRQSLGQGPEFLIYFQGTGAADDSGLPNDRFFAVRPEGSVSTLKIQRTERGDSAVYLCASSLTVGDNQPQHFGDGTRLSIL.